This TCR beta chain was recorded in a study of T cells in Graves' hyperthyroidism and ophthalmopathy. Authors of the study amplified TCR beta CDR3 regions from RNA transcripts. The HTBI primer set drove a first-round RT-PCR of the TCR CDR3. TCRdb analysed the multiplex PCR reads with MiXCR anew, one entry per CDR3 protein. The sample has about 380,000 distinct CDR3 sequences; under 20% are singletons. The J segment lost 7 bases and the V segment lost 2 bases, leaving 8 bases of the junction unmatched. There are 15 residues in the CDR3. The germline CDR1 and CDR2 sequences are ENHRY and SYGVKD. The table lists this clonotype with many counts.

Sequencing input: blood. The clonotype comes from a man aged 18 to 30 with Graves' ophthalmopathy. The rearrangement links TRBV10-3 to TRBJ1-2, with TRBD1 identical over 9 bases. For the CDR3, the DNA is TGTGCCATCAGTGAGGGGACAGGGTTCTGGAGTGGCTACACCTTC. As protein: CAISEGTGFWSGYTF.